A single sample is the source of the 3 T cell receptor beta chains below, sequenced in a study of OX40 agonist ivuxolimab in advanced cancers. Assay: immunoSEQ multiplex PCR; the TCRdb copy retains only in-frame clones and omits some. The profile shows around 55,000 clones, approximately 83% of them singletons. Sequencing used CD4+ or CD8+ T cells sorted from blood, obtained in a trial of the OX40 agonist ivuxolimab. The receptors come from an adult with an advanced solid tumor such as melanoma, head and neck, liver or kidney cancer.

V is TRBV9 and J is TRBJ1-2; D ambiguous. Germline V gene sequence: CDR1 SGDLS, CDR2 YYNGEE. V lost 4 bases, J lost 0 bases, and 13 bases lay in between. The CDR3 extends over 15 amino acids. CDR3 sequence (DNA): TGTGCCAGCAGCTTTTGGACGGTAGCTAACTATGGCTACACCTTC. Its translation: CASSFWTVANYGYTF.

The chain employs TRBV7-2 and TRBJ2-1, with D hard to call. CDR1 is SGHTA, CDR2 FQGNSA, per germline. With 5 bases removed from V and 0 bases from J, the gap between germline ends came to 14 bases. The CDR3 has 16 amino acids. The CDR3 coding sequence is TGTGCCAGCAGCCCCGGTGGGGTCTTCTCCTACAATGAGCAGTTCTTC. As protein: CASSPGGVFSYNEQFF.

The gene calls are TRBV7-9 and TRBJ2-1, with 10 nucleotides matching TRBD1. The V and J ends lost 6 bases and 7 bases, in that order; junction bases with no gene match: 9. The CDR3 is 15 residues long. Per the germline V gene, CDR1 is SEHNR and CDR2 is FQNEAQ (reference sequence). The CDR3 here is CASRSRTGGVNEQFF. CDR3 nucleotides: TGTGCCAGCAGATCCAGGACAGGGGGTGTGAATGAGCAGTTCTTC.